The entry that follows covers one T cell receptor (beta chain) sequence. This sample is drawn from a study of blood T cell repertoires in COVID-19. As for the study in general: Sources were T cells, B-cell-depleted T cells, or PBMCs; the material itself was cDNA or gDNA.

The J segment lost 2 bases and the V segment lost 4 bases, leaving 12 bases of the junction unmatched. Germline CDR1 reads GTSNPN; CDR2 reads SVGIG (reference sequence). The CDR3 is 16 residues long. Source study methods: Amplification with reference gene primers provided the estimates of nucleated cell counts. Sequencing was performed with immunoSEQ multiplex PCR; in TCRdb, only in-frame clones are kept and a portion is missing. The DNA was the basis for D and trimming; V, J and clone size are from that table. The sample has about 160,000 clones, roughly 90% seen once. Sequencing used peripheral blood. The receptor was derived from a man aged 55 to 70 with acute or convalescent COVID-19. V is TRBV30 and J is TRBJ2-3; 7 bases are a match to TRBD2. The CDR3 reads CAWTSDGSGVTDTQYF. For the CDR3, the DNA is TGTGCCTGGACCTCGGACGGGAGCGGGGTCACAGATACGCAGTATTTT.